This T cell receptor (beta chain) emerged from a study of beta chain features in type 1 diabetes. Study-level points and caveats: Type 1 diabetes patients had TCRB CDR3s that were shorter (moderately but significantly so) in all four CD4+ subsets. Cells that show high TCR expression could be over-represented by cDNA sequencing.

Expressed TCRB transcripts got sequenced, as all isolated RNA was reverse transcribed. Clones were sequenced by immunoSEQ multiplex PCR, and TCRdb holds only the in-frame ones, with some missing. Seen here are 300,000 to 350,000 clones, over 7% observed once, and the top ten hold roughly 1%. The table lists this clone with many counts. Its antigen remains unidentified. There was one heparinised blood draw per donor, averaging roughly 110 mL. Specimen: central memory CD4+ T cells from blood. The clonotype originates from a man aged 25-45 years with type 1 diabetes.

The CDR3 sequence: CAISESLASGADKDEQFF. CDR3 sequence (DNA): TGTGCCATCAGTGAGTCATTAGCTAGCGGGGCTGATAAAGATGAGCAGTTCTTC. V usage is TRBV10-3 and J usage is TRBJ2-1; 9 positions match TRBD2. J gave up 8 bases and V 0 bases, and 14 bases lay outside the gene matches. The CDR3 is 18 amino acids. CDR1 and CDR2 from the germline V gene are ENHRY and SYGVKD.